These 16 T cell receptor beta chains were all obtained from the same sample, sequenced in a study of cytomegalovirus exposure and HLA in healthy donors. Vbeta (60) and Jbeta (13) primers were used in the PCR. Libraries were prepared by immunoSEQ multiplex PCR; TCRdb keeps only in-frame clonotypes and omits some of them. The sample holds tens of thousands of clones; 84% are singletons and the top ten take approximately 17%. Sequencing was carried out using PBMCs. The receptor set was obtained from a man between 65 and 85 years old in good health and CMV-seropositive.

CDR3: CASSRLAVTDTQYF. The CDR3, as DNA: TGTGCCAGCAGCCGATTAGCGGTCACAGATACGCAGTATTTT. V and J are TRBV11-1 and TRBJ2-3; a possible D gene is TRBD2 (6 bases). Germline V gene data show CDR1 as SGHAT and CDR2 as FQDESV (reference sequence). Trimming shortened V by 5 bases and J by 2 bases, and 11 bases separated the two germline ends. The CDR3 is 14 amino acids.

This clone came up once. The CDR3 DNA follows: TGTGCCAGCTCACCAATCAAGGACTCAAGGACCCAGTACTTC. Amino acid sequence: CASSPIKDSRTQYF. This chain connects TRBV18 to TRBJ2-5; possibly TRBD2 for D (5 bases). Germline CDR1 and CDR2: KGHSH and LQKENI. The CDR3 is made up of 14 amino acids. Trimming shortened V by 2 bases and J by 7 bases, and 14 bases separated the two germline ends.

This chain joins TRBV19 and TRBJ1-4; tentatively, D is TRBD1 (5 bases). In germline, CDR1 is LNHDA, CDR2 SQIVND (reference sequence). The CDR3 sequence is 13 residues long. V was cut by 9 bases and J by 8 bases, with 16 bases left in between. The CDR3 is CARTVTEEEKLFF. The CDR3 region has the DNA TGTGCCAGGACGGTGACAGAAGAGGAAAAACTGTTTTTT.

The V and J genes are TRBV5-6 and TRBJ2-3; no definite D call. The CDR3 is 11 amino acids. The germline V and J ends were trimmed by 4 bases and 3 bases, with 3 bases remaining between them. Germline loops: CDR1 SGHDT, CDR2 YYEEEE. Here the CDR3 DNA reads TGTGCCAGCAGCCTAACAGATACGCAGTATTTT. Its protein is CASSLTDTQYF. Combining the CDR3 with reference TRBV5-6 and TRBJ2-3 gives the whole variable domain DAGVTQSPTHLIKTRGQQVTLRCSPKSGHDTVSWYQQALGQGPQFIFQYYEEEERQRGNFPDRFSGHQFPNYSSELNVNALLLGDSALYLCASSLTDTQYFGPGTRLTVL.

Written as DNA, the CDR3 is TGTGCCAGCAGGGACTCCGTTAACTATGGCTACACCTTC. Its translation: CASRDSVNYGYTF. The genes are TRBV6-5 and TRBJ1-2; unclear D gene. Germline CDR1 and CDR2: MNHEY and SVGAGI. The CDR3 length is 13 residues. V was clipped by 6 bases and J by 1 base, with 9 bases between them.

This rearrangement joins TRBV25-1 to TRBJ2-3, with D possibly TRBD2 on 7 matching bases. This CDR3 contains 14 residues. Germline V gene sequence: CDR1 MGHDK, CDR2 SYGVNS. V shed 10 bases and J shed 6 bases, with 20 bases lying between them. The CDR3 region is CAISGGGGEDTQYF. The CDR3 DNA follows: TGTGCCATTTCCGGAGGGGGAGGGGAGGATACGCAGTATTTT.

V and J are TRBV29-1 and TRBJ2-1; D not resolved. V lost 4 bases and J lost 3, with 13 bases in between. Per germline, CDR1 SQVTM and CDR2 ANQGSEA. The CDR3 covers 14 residues. The CDR3 protein is CSVVIQANYNEQFF. The CDR3 DNA reads TGCAGCGTTGTAATCCAGGCGAACTACAATGAGCAGTTCTTC.

The chain couples TRBV4-3 to TRBJ1-2; D not certain. Germline loops: CDR1 LGHNA, CDR2 YSLEER. Trimming stripped 0 bases from V and 7 bases from J, with 12 bases between. The CDR3 loop spans 14 amino acids. DNA for the CDR3: TGCGCCAGCAGCCAAGATCGCTGGGCCGCTGGCTACACCTTC. The encoded protein is CASSQDRWAAGYTF.

The V call is TRBV18, the J call TRBJ2-3; D is unclear. The CDR3 is made up of 12 amino acids. Trimming removed 2 bases at V and 6 bases at J, with 6 bases between. In germline, CDR1 is KGHSH, CDR2 LQKENI. The CDR3 region has the DNA TGTGCCAGCTCACCAGTTGAGGATACGCAGTATTTT. Its translation: CASSPVEDTQYF.

The chain uses TRBV2 and TRBJ2-7; tentatively, D is TRBD1 (6 bases). This CDR3 is 14 amino acids long. The V gene's germline CDR1 is SNHLY and CDR2 FYNNEI. V lost 6 bases and J lost 0, with 12 bases in between. The CDR3 loop is CASSTQGSSYEQYF. CDR3 sequence (DNA): TGTGCCAGCAGCACCCAGGGGTCCTCCTACGAGCAGTACTTC.

This clone was counted a single time. The chain links TRBV6-1 to TRBJ2-4, with D possibly matching TRBD2 (6 bases). V was pared by 4 bases and J by 3 bases, with 10 bases between. CDR1 is MNHNS, CDR2 SASEGT, per germline. The CDR3 runs to 14 residues. The CDR3 region is CASSGRGVKNIQYF. The CDR3 nucleotides are TGTGCCAGCAGTGGGCGGGGAGTCAAAAACATTCAGTACTTC.

V gene TRBV6-5 combines with J gene TRBJ1-1; 8 positions agree with TRBD1. Germline V CDR1 and CDR2: MNHEY, SVGAGI. The CDR3 length is 14 residues. The trim removed 5 bases at V and 7 bases at J, leaving 9 bases unmatched. This CDR3 reads CASSRDATGGEAFF. The CDR3 DNA is TGTGCCAGCAGTCGAGACGCCACAGGGGGTGAAGCTTTCTTT.

V is TRBV7-2 and J is TRBJ1-6; no definite D call. Trimming cost V 1 base and J 7 bases, with 5 bases left between them. CDR1 SGHTA and CDR2 FQGNSA come from the germline V gene. CDR3 size: 13 residues. The CDR3 bases are TGTGCCAGCAGCTTAGACCTAAATTCACCCCTCCACTTT. Protein: CASSLDLNSPLHF.

The V call is TRBV5-1, the J call TRBJ1-2; D remains ambiguous. The CDR3 covers 14 residues. V lost 4 bases and J 0 bases, leaving 10 bases between the germline ends. Germline-derived CDR1 and CDR2 are SGHRS and YFSETQ. CDR3 DNA sequence: TGCGCCAGCAGCCCCCAAGGAGCTAACTATGGCTACACCTTC. Its translation: CASSPQGANYGYTF.

The chain recombines TRBV12-1 with TRBJ2-7; the table's D call TRBD2 went unverified against the DNA. TRBV12-1 is termed a pseudogene. This CDR3 has 15 residues. The CDR3 loop reads CASSYPARGCHEQYF. In DNA, the CDR3 is TGTGCCAGCAGCTATCCAGCCCGGGGTTGCCACGAGCAGTACTTC.

The V call is TRBV28, the J call TRBJ2-3; 7 positions match TRBD1. Unmatched junction bases numbered 7, after V lost 6 bases and J lost 7 bases. Germline-derived CDR1 and CDR2 are MDHEN and SYDVKM. This CDR3 region has 13 residues. CDR3 sequence (DNA): TGTGCCAGCAGGCAGGGGACAGTCAATACGCAGTATTTT. It is translated as CASRQGTVNTQYF. The full variable domain, rest sourced from reference TRBV28 and TRBJ2-3, is DVKVTQSSRYLVKRTGEKVFLECVQDMDHENMFWYRQDPGLGLRLIYFSYDVKMKEKGDIPEGYSVSREKKERFSLILESASTNQTSMYLCASRQGTVNTQYFGPGTRLTVL.